The rows below give T cell receptor beta chains drawn from one sample of a study of a mutant IDH1 vaccine in newly diagnosed glioma. TCRdb keeps only in-frame clones here, not all; method: immunoSEQ multiplex PCR. This table holds 50,000 to 55,000 clones, almost 65% found once. Their antigens remain unidentified. This specimen was peripheral blood mononuclear cells (PBMCs), taken from a glioma patient whose treatment included an IDH1 peptide vaccine. The receptors here all came from a man aged 35-49 years with glioma. Some clones in this sample may be carry-over from other donors' samples. Both conserved end residues are part of each CDR3.

v_call cdr3_aa
TRBV4-2 CASSQATEGNQPQHF
TRBV7-9 CASSLSGAPDGELFF
TRBV29-1 CSVEEGLAGGPSYNEQFF
TRBV10-2 CASRTDGNSPLHF
TRBV2 CASSEALLWTASNSPLHF
TRBV19 CASSAEDWRNQPQHF
TRBV7-9 CASSTSTAEKLFF
TRBV2 CASTGGSATNEKLFF
TRBV5-1 CASSFNSPATDTQYF
TRBV7-9 CASSRPGAETQYF
TRBV6-1 CASRDRGWGTDTQYF
TRBV29-1 CSVYSSSGGAGEQFF
TRBV4-2 CASSQETGTGELFF
TRBV18 CASSPLLMASASGNTIYF
TRBV5-1 CASRTLSGNTIYF
TRBV5-1 CASRTGGQETQYF
TRBV13 CASSLGGAGTGNTIYF
TRBV7-6 CASSLWADTQYF
TRBV16 CASSPSGAASSYEQYF
TRBV5-8 CASSSGQGPSLRQTQYF
TRBV5-1 CASSPGGGKEETQYF
TRBV6-5 CASSNVGTETQYF
TRBV15 CATSRGVAGSYEQYF
TRBV2 CASSRDRLSNQPQHF
TRBV6-1 CASCPMNEKLFF
TRBV5-1 CASSLVPGPDTQYF
TRBV5-4 CASSPRGADTQYF
TRBV7-8 CASSLQERESGYTF
TRBV19 CASSGQGYEQYF
TRBV20-1 CSARVQGEAFF
TRBV6-5 CASSLDRSNYGYTF
TRBV9 CASSVVSSGGPYQETQYF
TRBV6-6 CASSSTSGSYNEQFF
TRBV5-1 CASSLVGPPLEQYF
TRBV6-5 CASRTTFEAFF
TRBV7-9 CASSLRSEYEAFF
TRBV4-1 CASSQIFIAGNTIYF
TRBV29-1 CSAGTGEQFF
TRBV18 CASSTGSISNQPQHF
TRBV27 CASSFNGDNYGYTF
TRBV19 CASRDATNEKLFF
TRBV6-1 CASSEIIDQPQHF
TRBV2 CASSEVPDTQYF
TRBV29-1 CSVEASTDTQYF
TRBV5-5 CASSRPTGGTEQYF
TRBV27 CASSPARRGSEAFF